This T cell receptor (beta chain) was recovered during a study of blood T cell repertoires in COVID-19. For the study at large: Samples came from the United States, Italy and Spain, spanning acute and convalescent COVID-19. Sample material is recorded as cDNA or gDNA derived from T cells, B-cell-depleted T cells, or PBMCs.

The CDR3 has 12 amino acids. The germline CDR1 and CDR2 sequences are ENHRY and SYGVKD. V shed 8 bases, J shed 6 bases, and the junction held 5 bases outside the gene matches. Original handling: From reference gene primer amplification, estimates of nucleated cell counts were derived. The data were produced by immunoSEQ multiplex PCR, yet TCRdb's version contains in-frame clones alone and is incomplete. That table is the source of V, J and clone size, and D and trimming were worked out from the DNA. The data hold about 300,000 clones, with around 90% observed a single time. Sequences were obtained from peripheral blood. The chain carries TRBV10-3 and TRBJ1-1; 8 bases agree with TRBD1. This clonotype was obtained from a man aged 65 to 79 with acute or convalescent COVID-19. The CDR3 DNA follows: TGTGCCATCGCAGGGGGCGAGGCTGAAGCTTTCTTT. Translated, it gives CAIAGGEAEAFF.